This is a list of T cell receptor beta chains from one sample in a study of cytomegalovirus exposure and HLA in healthy donors. Sequencing was performed with immunoSEQ multiplex PCR; in TCRdb, only in-frame clones are kept and a portion is missing. Of over 200,000 clones in the sample, just over 85% were seen once. Sequencing input: PBMCs. The source of these receptors is a woman aged 18-35 years in good health and CMV-seronegative. Each CDR3 is given with its conserved first and last residue. A D gene is named only where the DNA matches it firmly. Clone size appears in some rows only: once, few, many, or a class for an expanded clone.

d_gene,abundance,v_gene,j_gene,CDR3nt,CDR3aa
NA,few,TRBV6-1,TRBJ1-5,TGTGCCAGCAGTGAAGTGGAGGGGGACTATAGCAATCAGCCCCAGCATTTT,CASSEVEGDYSNQPQHF
NA,NA,TRBV5-4,TRBJ2-3,TGTGCCAGCAGCCCGCAACAGGAGCGCACAGATACGCAGTATTTT,CASSPQQERTDTQYF
NA,NA,TRBV7-2,TRBJ2-7,TGTGCCAGCAGCTTAGATTGGGGGCTTAACGAGCAGTACTTC,CASSLDWGLNEQYF
TRBD1,NA,TRBV6-1,TRBJ2-7,TGTGCCAGCAGTCGGGACAGAGTAGCCTACGAGCAGTACTTC,CASSRDRVAYEQYF
TRBD1,NA,TRBV18,TRBJ1-2,TGTGCCAGCTCACCGACAGGGCCCTATGGCTACACCTTC,CASSPTGPYGYTF
NA,NA,TRBV7-2,TRBJ2-7,TGTGCCAGCAGCTTAGTTGGCGGTAGCTCCTACGAGCAGTACTTC,CASSLVGGSSYEQYF
TRBD2,NA,TRBV9,TRBJ2-7,TGTGCCAGCAGCCCCCGACTAGCGGAGAGCTCCTACGAGCAGTACTTC,CASSPRLAESSYEQYF
TRBD2,few,TRBV9,TRBJ2-7,TGTGCCAGCAGCGTAGGGACTAGCGGCTCCTACGAGCAGTACTTC,CASSVGTSGSYEQYF
NA,NA,TRBV10-3,TRBJ1-1,TGTGCCATCAGTGAAAACAGGGCCACTGAAGCTTTCTTT,CAISENRATEAFF
NA,NA,TRBV27,TRBJ2-5,TGTGCCAGCAGTTTCAGGGAACAAGAGACCCAGTACTTC,CASSFREQETQYF
NA,NA,TRBV20-1,TRBJ2-3,TGTGCCTTGTACTCAGATACGCAGTATTTT,CALYSDTQYF
NA,few,TRBV5-1,TRBJ2-7,TGCGCCAGCAGATCCCAAGGCAGGGCCTACGAGCAGTACTTC,CASRSQGRAYEQYF
TRBD2,NA,TRBV6-1,TRBJ2-1,TGTGCCAGCAGTGTATTTAGCGGGGCGTACAATGAGCAGTTCTTC,CASSVFSGAYNEQFF
NA,NA,TRBV27,TRBJ1-5,TGTGCCAGCAGCGAGGAAATCAGCAATCAGCCCCAGCATTTT,CASSEEISNQPQHF
NA,once,TRBV6-6,TRBJ2-2,TGTGCCAGCAGTTACTCGACGGGGAGCGGGGAGCTGTTTTTT,CASSYSTGSGELFF
NA,NA,TRBV4-3,TRBJ2-4,TGCGCCAGCAGCCACCACCAACAAGCCAAAAACATTCAGTACTTC,CASSHHQQAKNIQYF
TRBD2,NA,TRBV6-5,TRBJ2-1,TGTGCCAGCAGTTACTCTAGACTAGCGAGTTACAATGAGCAGTTCTTC,CASSYSRLASYNEQFF
TRBD1,NA,TRBV29-1,TRBJ2-7,TGCAGCGTCGCCGGGACAGCCTACGAGCAGTACTTC,CSVAGTAYEQYF
NA,NA,TRBV29-1,TRBJ2-3,TGCAGCGTGATAACGACAGGCTCCAGGGCAGATACGCAGTATTTT,CSVITTGSRADTQYF
NA,once,TRBV6-5,TRBJ1-1,TGTGCCAGCAGAAGGGGCGGCTTCGAAGCTTTCTTT,CASRRGGFEAFF
NA,NA,TRBV28,TRBJ1-1,TGTGCCAGTCACTCGTCCTCTGAAGCTTTCTTT,CASHSSSEAFF
NA,NA,TRBV19,TRBJ2-7,TGTGCCAGTAACCCGTCGGCGACAGACGTAGGCTTCTACGAGCAGTACTTC,CASNPSATDVGFYEQYF
NA,NA,TRBV29-1,TRBJ2-7,TGCAGCGTTGAAGATCCAGTTAGCGCCGAGCAGTACTTC,CSVEDPVSAEQYF
TRBD2,NA,TRBV6-6,TRBJ2-3,TGTGCCAGCAGTCGAACTAGCGGGAGAGCAGATACGCAGTATTTT,CASSRTSGRADTQYF
NA,once,TRBV14,TRBJ2-6,TGTGCCAGCAGCCAAGGTCGACTCGTTAACTCTGGGGCCAACGTCCTGACTTTC,CASSQGRLVNSGANVLTF
NA,NA,TRBV2,TRBJ2-7,TGTGCCAGCAGTGGACGACAGAACTACGAGCAGTACTTC,CASSGRQNYEQYF
NA,NA,TRBV28,TRBJ1-1,TGTGCCAGCAGTTTAATGTCAGGAGCTTTCTTT,CASSLMSGAFF
NA,once,TRBV27,TRBJ2-1,TGTGCCAGCAGTTTGGAAAGACAATCCTACAATGAGCAGTTCTTC,CASSLERQSYNEQFF
NA,NA,TRBV5-1,TRBJ1-1,TGCGCCAGCAGCTTACTCGGGCCCCGGGGCACTGAAGCTTTCTTT,CASSLLGPRGTEAFF
NA,NA,TRBV9,TRBJ2-1,TGTGCCAGCAGCGTAGTCGGTCAGGGTGAGCAGTTCTTC,CASSVVGQGEQFF
TRBD2,NA,TRBV5-6,TRBJ2-1,TGTGCCAGCAGCCCTATGACTAGCGGCTCCTACAATGAGCAGTTCTTC,CASSPMTSGSYNEQFF
NA,NA,TRBV19,TRBJ1-1,TGTGCCAGTAGGGCGGGTGCGGGGATGAACACTGAAGCTTTCTTT,CASRAGAGMNTEAFF
TRBD2,NA,TRBV7-2,TRBJ2-3,TGTGCCAGCAGCTACCTATCAGCGGGAAGAACAGATACGCAGTATTTT,CASSYLSAGRTDTQYF
NA,NA,TRBV28,TRBJ2-1,TGTGCCAGCAGTTTTTGGATCTCTTTTCGAAGGCAGGGAATCTACAATGAGCAGTTCTTC,CASSFWISFRRQGIYNEQFF
TRBD2,NA,TRBV5-1,TRBJ2-1,TGCGCCAGCAGCTTGGGGGCTAGCGGGATCAATGAGCAGTTCTTC,CASSLGASGINEQFF
NA,NA,TRBV15,TRBJ1-1,TGTGCCACCAGCAGAAGAGAGGAACTGGACAGATCGAACACTGAAGCTTTCTTT,CATSRREELDRSNTEAFF
NA,NA,TRBV6-5,TRBJ1-2,TGTGCCAGCAGTTACTTGGACCAGGGCGCAGGCTACACCTTC,CASSYLDQGAGYTF
NA,NA,TRBV7-2,TRBJ2-5,TGTGCCAGCAGCTTAGATCCGGGATTCCAAGAGACCCAGTACTTC,CASSLDPGFQETQYF
TRBD2,NA,TRBV5-4,TRBJ2-5,TGTGCCAGCAGGGGAGGGTTCGAAGAGACCCAGTACTTC,CASRGGFEETQYF
NA,NA,TRBV15,TRBJ1-1,TGTGCCACCAGCAGGCCCGGACTCGGAGACACTGAAGCTTTCTTT,CATSRPGLGDTEAFF
NA,once,TRBV19,TRBJ2-7,TGTGCCAGTAGTTACCAGGGATCCTACGAGCAGTACTTC,CASSYQGSYEQYF
TRBD2,NA,TRBV4-1,TRBJ2-7,TGCGCCAGCAGCCCAAGAGGACTAGCGGGGAATTACGAGCAGTACTTC,CASSPRGLAGNYEQYF
NA,NA,TRBV9,TRBJ2-5,TGTGCCAGCAGCTCATTCGGCCGAGGGGAGACCCAGTACTTC,CASSSFGRGETQYF
TRBD2,NA,TRBV6-5,TRBJ2-7,TGTGCCAGCAGGGGGAGGGTCGAGGACGAGCAGTACTTC,CASRGRVEDEQYF
NA,NA,TRBV30,TRBJ1-2,TGTGTCCTACACCGGGGGGCCGGTGGCTACACCTTC,CVLHRGAGGYTF
NA,NA,TRBV5-1,TRBJ2-1,TGCGCCAGCAGCTTGGACACTAGCTACAATGAGCAGTTCTTC,CASSLDTSYNEQFF
NA,NA,TRBV9,TRBJ2-7,TGTGCCAGCAGCACTCAACAGGGATACGAGCAGTACTTC,CASSTQQGYEQYF
NA,NA,TRBV15,TRBJ2-7,TGTGCCACCAGCAGAGATGCTAGGTACGAGCAGTACTTC,CATSRDARYEQYF
TRBD1,NA,TRBV4-1,TRBJ1-1,TGCGCCAGCAGCCAACCACAGGGGATAGAAGCTTTCTTT,CASSQPQGIEAFF
NA,few,TRBV6-5,TRBJ1-2,TGTGCCAGCAGTTACTCGAGTCGACTCGGGGGCTACACCTTC,CASSYSSRLGGYTF
NA,NA,TRBV9,TRBJ2-3,TGTGCCAGCAGCGTAGCAGGGCCTAGCACAGATACGCAGTATTTT,CASSVAGPSTDTQYF
NA,NA,TRBV28,TRBJ2-7,TGTGCCAGCAGTTTAGCGCTAGTAATCTCTTCCCCGGAGTACTTC,CASSLALVISSPEYF
TRBD1,NA,TRBV9,TRBJ2-7,TGTGCCAGCAGACCGGGACAGGGAGACTACGAGCAGTACTTC,CASRPGQGDYEQYF
NA,NA,TRBV6-5,TRBJ1-1,TGTGCCAGCACCCCGTCTGGACTCTTGAACACTGAAGCTTTCTTT,CASTPSGLLNTEAFF
NA,NA,TRBV5-5,TRBJ2-3,TGTGCCAGCAGCCCTGCCGGATCAGGGGATATTATTCACACAGATACGCAGTATTTT,CASSPAGSGDIIHTDTQYF
TRBD1,NA,TRBV27,TRBJ1-5,TGTGCCAGCAGTTCATCGATCAGGGGGCGAGTGGATCTTCCCCAGCATTTT,CASSSSIRGRVDLPQHF
NA,NA,TRBV27,TRBJ2-7,TGTGCCAGCAGCCTTGGAAGGGGCCCCTACGAGCAGTACTTC,CASSLGRGPYEQYF
TRBD2,NA,TRBV27,TRBJ2-7,TGTGCCAGCAGTTTATCGACCGCGGTCGGACTAGCGGGACCCTACGAGCAGTACTTC,CASSLSTAVGLAGPYEQYF
NA,NA,TRBV27,TRBJ1-2,TGTGCCAGCAGTAAATCCGGGACATTAATTGTGGGCTACACCTTC,CASSKSGTLIVGYTF
TRBD2,NA,TRBV28,TRBJ2-7,TGTGCCAGCAGTCCGGGGACTAGCGGGAGCCACGAGCAGTACTTC,CASSPGTSGSHEQYF